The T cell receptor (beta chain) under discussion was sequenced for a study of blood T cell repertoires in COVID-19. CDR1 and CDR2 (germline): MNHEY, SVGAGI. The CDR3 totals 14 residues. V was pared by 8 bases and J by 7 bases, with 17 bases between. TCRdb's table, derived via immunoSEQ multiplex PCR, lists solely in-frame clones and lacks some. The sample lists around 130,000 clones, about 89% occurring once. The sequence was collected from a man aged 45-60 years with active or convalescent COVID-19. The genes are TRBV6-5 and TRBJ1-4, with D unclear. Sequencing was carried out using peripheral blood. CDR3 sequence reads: CASAPMEGSEKLFF. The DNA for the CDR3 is TGTGCCAGCGCCCCGATGGAGGGATCTGAAAAACTGTTTTTT.